Below, 29 T cell receptor beta chains from the same sample are listed, as sequenced in a study of T cell changes during pregnancy in multiple sclerosis. Profiled with immunoSEQ multiplex PCR; TCRdb holds only in-frame clones, not every one. The table includes over 90,000 clones, approximately 95% detected once. Sequenced here: peripheral blood, sampled after pregnancy. These receptors originate from a female donor with multiple sclerosis, enrolled in a pregnancy study.

The CDR3 spells CASSVGGLAPSTDTQYF. The CDR3, as DNA: TGTGCCAGCAGCGTCGGGGGTCTCGCACCTAGCACAGATACGCAGTATTTT. This chain links TRBV9 with TRBJ2-3; TRBD2 might be the D (6 bases). The CDR3 length is 17 residues. The V gene's germline CDR1 is SGDLS and CDR2 YYNGEE. V was pared by 2 bases and J by 0 bases, with 16 bases between.

This chain joins TRBV21-1 and TRBJ1-2; the table names TRBD1, a call not compared with the DNA. TRBV21-1 is a pseudogene. The CDR3 length is 14 residues. CDR3 residues: CARKHRQGASGYTF. CDR3 sequence (DNA): TGTGCCAGGAAACATCGACAGGGGGCGAGTGGCTACACCTTC.

This clone has a single count. V and J are TRBV19 and TRBJ2-3, with a possible D match to TRBD1 (5 bases). The V gene's germline CDR1 is LNHDA and CDR2 SQIVND (reference sequence). This CDR3 region has 12 residues. V lost 5 bases and J 7 bases, leaving 10 bases between the germline ends. CDR3 sequence: CASSQGPNTQYF. The CDR3 DNA reads as TGTGCCAGTAGTCAGGGTCCGAATACGCAGTATTTT.

This chain joins TRBV27 and TRBJ1-1; D remains ambiguous. The ends were cut back, 8 bases at V and 0 bases at J, with 22 bases in the middle. The CDR3 covers 17 residues. Germline CDR1 MNHEY, CDR2 SMNVEV (reference sequence). The CDR3 DNA reads as TGTGCCAGCCGGTCTTCCACGGCCCGCCGGGTGAACACTGAAGCTTTCTTT. It encodes CASRSSTARRVNTEAFF.

The chain links TRBV30 to TRBJ2-5; weak D call: TRBD2 (6 bases). V shed 0 bases and J shed 4 bases, with 9 bases lying between them. CDR1 and CDR2 from the germline V gene are GTSNPN and SVGIG (reference sequence). The CDR3 has 13 residues. CDR3 amino acids: CAWSVRRGETQYF. In DNA form, the CDR3 reads TGTGCCTGGAGTGTAAGGAGGGGAGAGACCCAGTACTTC.

The rearrangement uses TRBV7-9 and TRBJ1-5; TRBD1 is a possible D gene (5 bases). Germline V gene lookup returns CDR1 SEHNR and CDR2 FQNEAQ (reference sequence). This CDR3 region has 18 residues. The V and J ends lost 1 base and 3 bases respectively, with 19 bases between them. CDR3 nucleotide sequence: TGTGCCAGCAGCTTAGATCAGGGAACGGACGGATTCAATCAGCCCCAGCATTTT. Protein product: CASSLDQGTDGFNQPQHF.

This chain uses TRBV7-2 with TRBJ2-5; TRBD2 might be the D (5 bases). V shed 0 bases and J shed 4 bases, with 15 bases lying between them. The CDR3 length is 16 residues. The germline CDR1 and CDR2 sequences are SGHTA and FQGNSA. DNA of the CDR3: TGTGCCAGCAGCTTAGCCTTCGCAACTAGGGTAGAGACCCAGTACTTC. This codes for CASSLAFATRVETQYF.

The chain couples TRBV5-4 to TRBJ1-2, with 7 bases matching TRBD1. Trimming cost V 3 bases and J 6 bases; bases outside gene matches: 8. CDR3 length: 14 amino acids. Germline CDR1 SGHNT, CDR2 YYREEE (reference sequence). The CDR3 DNA follows: TGTGCCAGCAGCTCACACCCCGGACAGGATGGCTACACCTTC. Amino acids: CASSSHPGQDGYTF.

The rearrangement uses TRBV5-1 and TRBJ2-1; 9 bases are shared with TRBD1. Germline trimming cut 3 bases from V and 4 bases from J; bases unmatched to any gene: 5. Germline assignment: CDR1 SGHRS and CDR2 YFSETQ. The CDR3 is made up of 15 amino acids. CDR3 DNA sequence: TGCGCCAGCAGCTCGGTTGGGACAGGGTACAATGAGCAGTTCTTC. Its translation is CASSSVGTGYNEQFF.

The V gene is TRBV30, the J gene TRBJ2-7, with D possibly matching TRBD2 (5 bases). CDR1 is GTSNPN and CDR2 is SVGIG in the germline V gene (reference sequence). V was pared by 4 bases and J by 4 bases, with 20 bases between. The CDR3 covers 15 residues. The CDR3 loop is CAWTAPSTVQYEQYF. CDR3 coding DNA: TGTGCCTGGACCGCCCCTAGCACCGTTCAATACGAGCAGTACTTC.

The chain combines TRBV29-1 with TRBJ1-1; the match to TRBD1 covers 8 bases. Unmatched junction bases numbered 1, after V lost 7 bases and J lost 0 bases. Germline loops: CDR1 SQVTM, CDR2 ANQGSEA. This CDR3 region has 12 residues. In nucleotides, the CDR3 is TGCAGCGACAGGGGGGTGAACACTGAAGCTTTCTTT. Its translation: CSDRGVNTEAFF.

This clone was seen once. The chain links TRBV19 to TRBJ2-1; TRBD1 aligns across 7 bases. Germline CDR1 is LNHDA and CDR2 is SQIVND (reference sequence). V dropped 1 base and J dropped 4; count of bases not matched to a gene: 4. CDR3 size: 15 residues. The CDR3 nucleotides read TGTGCCAGTAGTATAGGTGGACAGGCATACAATGAGCAGTTCTTC. It encodes CASSIGGQAYNEQFF. The full variable domain, in which reference TRBV19 and TRBJ2-1 provide the parts outside the CDR3, is DGGITQSPKYLFRKEGQNVTLSCEQNLNHDAMYWYRQDPGQGLRLIYYSQIVNDFQKGDIAEGYSVSREKKESFPLTVTSAQKNPTAFYLCASSIGGQAYNEQFFGPGTRLTVL.

The chain employs TRBV6-1 and TRBJ2-7, with 13 bases identical to TRBD2. CDR3 size: 14 residues. The germline CDR1 and CDR2 sequences are MNHNS and SASEGT. V was clipped by 8 bases and J by 4 bases; unmatched bases: 5. DNA for the CDR3: TGTGCCAGCCAACTGACTAGCGGGAGGTACGAGCAGTACTTC. Encoded protein: CASQLTSGRYEQYF.

V gene TRBV27 combines with J gene TRBJ2-3; D is unresolved. V was trimmed by 6 bases and J by 1 base, leaving 8 bases between them. Germline CDR1 reads MNHEY; CDR2 reads SMNVEV (reference sequence). The CDR3 consists of 13 residues. The CDR3 DNA follows: TGTGCCAGCAGGGTCGGAGGCACAGATACGCAGTATTTT. It specifies CASRVGGTDTQYF.

This clone showed up just a few times. The chain joins TRBV9 to TRBJ2-3; no definite D call. The CDR3 sequence is 15 residues long. V lost 0 bases and J 2 bases, leaving 10 bases between the germline ends. Germline CDR1 is SGDLS and CDR2 is YYNGEE. CDR3 DNA sequence: TGTGCCAGCAGCGTAGCGGGTGCCCACACAGATACGCAGTATTTT. Translated: CASSVAGAHTDTQYF.

The chain has TRBV18 and TRBJ2-1, with D possibly TRBD1 on 6 matching bases. Trimming left V 0 bases short and J 10 bases short, with 16 bases between. This CDR3 is built from 15 residues. Germline V gene lookup returns CDR1 KGHSH and CDR2 LQKENI. The CDR3 coding sequence is TGTGCCAGCTCACCACCGGTTCCCGGGACACGAGAGCAGTTCTTC. As protein: CASSPPVPGTREQFF.

The chain carries TRBV7-2 and TRBJ2-3; D remains unclear. V shed 1 base and J shed 6 bases, with 8 bases lying between them. The CDR3 extends over 13 amino acids. Germline lookup yields CDR1 SGHTA and CDR2 FQGNSA. CDR3 protein: CASSLVLRDTQYF. CDR3 nucleotides: TGTGCCAGCAGCTTAGTATTGCGGGATACGCAGTATTTT.

The chain carries TRBV19 and TRBJ2-3; 9 nucleotides align to TRBD1. Germline V lookup: CDR1 LNHDA, CDR2 SQIVND (reference sequence). The J segment lost 4 bases and the V segment lost 1 base, leaving 3 bases of the junction unmatched. This CDR3 is built from 15 residues. In DNA, the CDR3 is TGTGCCAGTAGTATAGGACAGGGGGGAGCAGATACGCAGTATTTT. Translation: CASSIGQGGADTQYF.

This chain uses TRBV27 with TRBJ2-7; weak D call: TRBD1 (6 bases). CDR1 and CDR2 (germline): MNHEY, SMNVEV (reference sequence). Trimming took 6 bases from V and 5 from J, leaving 17 bases between them. This CDR3 is built from 14 residues. This CDR3 is CASRISPPGDEQYF. CDR3 coding DNA: TGTGCCAGCAGGATTAGCCCCCCAGGGGACGAGCAGTACTTC.

The chain has TRBV11-2 and TRBJ2-5; 7 bases line up with TRBD2. V dropped 5 bases and J dropped 7; count of bases not matched to a gene: 13. The CDR3 sequence is 15 residues long. Per the germline V gene, CDR1 is SGHAT and CDR2 is FQNNGV. The CDR3 is CASSPGGLPAGTQYF. In DNA, the CDR3 is TGTGCCAGCAGCCCGGGGGGACTTCCGGCGGGGACCCAGTACTTC.

The J gene is TRBJ2-7, the V gene TRBV30, with 8 bases fitting TRBD2. The CDR3 is made up of 13 amino acids. CDR1 is GTSNPN, CDR2 SVGIG, per germline (reference sequence). This CDR3 reads CARAGDQVYEQYF. In nucleotides, the CDR3 is TGTGCTAGAGCGGGGGATCAAGTTTACGAGCAGTACTTC.

The rearrangement joins TRBV9 to TRBJ2-1; 10 bases fit TRBD2. J was trimmed by 12 bases and V by 4 bases; bases with no gene match: 16. The CDR3 has 16 amino acids. Germline V lookup: CDR1 SGDLS, CDR2 YYNGEE. The CDR3 nucleotides read TGTGCCAGCAGCCCCCAGGGATCAGCGGGAGGGCCGGGGCAGTTCTTC. This translates into CASSPQGSAGGPGQFF.

This sequence joins TRBV28 and TRBJ1-3; TRBD1 might be the D (5 bases). Germline values: CDR1 MDHEN, CDR2 SYDVKM. The V end was cut by 3 bases, the J end by 0 bases, with 9 bases between. This CDR3 has 15 amino acids. CDR3 protein: CASSLGRRSGNTIYF. For the CDR3, the DNA is TGTGCCAGCAGTTTGGGGCGCCGCTCTGGAAACACCATATATTTT.

The chain has TRBV6-8 and TRBJ2-7; 10 bases map to TRBD2. Per the germline V gene, CDR1 is MNHGY and CDR2 is SAAAGT. The CDR3 covers 18 residues. With 2 bases clipped from V and 5 bases from J, the junction kept 15 bases outside the gene matches. CDR3 DNA sequence: TGTGCCAGCAGTTACCTACCTAGGAGCGGGAGGGACCCCCACGAGCAGTACTTC. Translated, it gives CASSYLPRSGRDPHEQYF.

The V call is TRBV4-3, the J call TRBJ2-6; maybe TRBD1 (5 bases). Germline-derived CDR1 and CDR2 are LGHNA and YSLEER. V lost 0 bases to trimming and J lost 0 bases, with 6 bases between them. The CDR3 is 16 amino acids. The CDR3: CASSQEQGSGANVLTF. The DNA of the CDR3 is TGCGCCAGCAGCCAAGAGCAGGGCTCTGGGGCCAACGTCCTGACTTTC.

This chain links TRBV27 with TRBJ2-4, with TRBD1 matching over 8 bases. CDR1 MNHEY and CDR2 SMNVEV come from the germline V gene (reference sequence). The CDR3 is 17 amino acids. With V trimmed by 4 bases and J by 3 bases, 11 bases remained unmatched. The CDR3 nucleotides read TGTGCCAGCAGTTCTCTCCGGACAGGGTGGGACAAAAACATTCAGTACTTC. Protein product: CASSSLRTGWDKNIQYF.

The count of this clone is one. The chain is built from TRBV9 and TRBJ1-1; D is ambiguous. The ends were cut back, 0 bases at V and 1 base at J, with 7 bases in the middle. Germline CDR1 reads SGDLS; CDR2 reads YYNGEE. This CDR3 is built from 14 residues. CDR3 in DNA: TGTGCCAGCAGCGTAGCGGTCCAGAACACTGAAGCTTTCTTT. Encoded protein: CASSVAVQNTEAFF.

The CDR3 DNA is TGTGCCAGCAGCGATCGACAGGGAGGCACCGGGGAGCTGTTTTTT. Protein product: CASSDRQGGTGELFF. V gene TRBV11-3 combines with J gene TRBJ2-2, with D possibly TRBD1 on 7 matching bases. Between the trimmed V and J ends, which lost 5 bases and 4 bases, there was a span of 14 bases. CDR3 size: 15 residues. Per germline, CDR1 SGHNT and CDR2 YENEEA.

The chain uses TRBV10-1 and TRBJ2-3, with D possibly being TRBD2 (5 bases). This CDR3 spans 16 amino acids. With 7 bases removed from V and 2 bases from J, the gap between germline ends came to 19 bases. Germline V gene sequence: CDR1 WNHNN, CDR2 SYGVQD (reference sequence). The CDR3 protein is CASTSCREGFTDTQYF. CDR3 nucleotides: TGCGCCAGCACCTCGTGTCGGGAAGGATTCACAGATACGCAGTATTTT.